The text below deals with one TCR beta chain. The germline CDR1 and CDR2 sequences are SGHTA and FQGNSA. V was trimmed by 3 bases and J by 4 bases, leaving 13 bases between them. The CDR3 is 14 amino acids. How the authors handled the data: Amplification of reference gene primers provided the estimated nucleated cell counts. Assay used: immunoSEQ multiplex PCR; TCRdb lists only in-frame clones, some missing. D and trimming were read from the DNA, whereas the V and J calls and clone size are those reported in that table. The data show more than 90,000 clones, under 85% seen once. This record comes from a study of blood T cell repertoires in COVID-19. Overall study context: Acute-phase and convalescent COVID-19 samples originated in the United States, Italy and Spain. T cells, B-cell-depleted T cells, or PBMCs provided the cDNA or gDNA that served as material.

The material sequenced was peripheral blood. The receptor comes from a human donor in a cohort sampled during active COVID-19. The rearrangement uses TRBV7-2 and TRBJ2-7, with D perhaps matching TRBD1 (6 bases). The CDR3 loop reads CASSFARGGYEQYF. The CDR3, as DNA: TGTGCCAGCAGCTTTGCCAGGGGTGGGTACGAGCAGTACTTC.